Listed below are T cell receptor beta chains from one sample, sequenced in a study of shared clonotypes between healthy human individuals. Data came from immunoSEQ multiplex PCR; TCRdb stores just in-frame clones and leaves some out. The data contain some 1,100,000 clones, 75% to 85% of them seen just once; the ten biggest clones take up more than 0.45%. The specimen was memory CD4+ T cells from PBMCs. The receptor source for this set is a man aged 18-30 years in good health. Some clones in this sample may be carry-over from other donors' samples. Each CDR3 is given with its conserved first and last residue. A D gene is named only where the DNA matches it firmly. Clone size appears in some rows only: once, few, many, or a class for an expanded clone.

cdr3_aa: CASSRWGNSYEQYF
cdr3_nt: TGTGCCAGCAGCCGCTGGGGGAACTCCTACGAGCAGTACTTC
clone_size: -
j_call: TRBJ2-7
v_call: TRBV5-6
d_call: -

cdr3_aa: CASSQRQYEQYF
cdr3_nt: TGTGCCAGCAGTCAGAGACAGTACGAGCAGTACTTC
clone_size: -
j_call: TRBJ2-7
v_call: TRBV28
d_call: -

cdr3_aa: CASSYSSGGFYEQYF
cdr3_nt: TGTGCCAGCAGCTACTCCTCAGGGGGCTTCTACGAGCAGTACTTC
clone_size: -
j_call: TRBJ2-7
v_call: TRBV6-5
d_call: TRBD1

cdr3_aa: CASSEALRGTSNTGELFF
cdr3_nt: TGTGCCAGCAGTGAAGCGCTTCGCGGGACTTCGAACACCGGGGAGCTGTTTTTT
clone_size: -
j_call: TRBJ2-2
v_call: TRBV6-1
d_call: -

cdr3_aa: CASSLRLTGAGNEQFF
cdr3_nt: TGTGCCAGCAGCTTACGGTTGACGGGGGCAGGAAATGAGCAGTTCTTC
clone_size: few
j_call: TRBJ2-1
v_call: TRBV7-9
d_call: -

cdr3_aa: CASSFPRETQYF
cdr3_nt: TGTGCCAGCAGCTTCCCTCGAGAGACCCAGTACTTC
clone_size: once
j_call: TRBJ2-5
v_call: TRBV5-4
d_call: -

cdr3_aa: CASSSSHRVFGNTIYF
cdr3_nt: TGTGCCAGCAGTTCGAGCCACAGGGTTTTTGGAAACACCATATATTTT
clone_size: -
j_call: TRBJ1-3
v_call: TRBV28
d_call: -

cdr3_aa: CASSSNAGTGDGYTF
cdr3_nt: TGTGCCAGCTCATCCAATGCCGGGACAGGGGACGGCTACACCTTC
clone_size: -
j_call: TRBJ1-2
v_call: TRBV18
d_call: TRBD1

cdr3_aa: CASSLRTGVYNSPLHF
cdr3_nt: TGTGCCAGCAGCCTGCGGACAGGCGTTTATAATTCACCCCTCCACTTT
clone_size: -
j_call: TRBJ1-6
v_call: TRBV11-1
d_call: TRBD1

cdr3_aa: CASSLQTSVYEQYF
cdr3_nt: TGTGCCAGCAGCTTACAGACTAGCGTCTACGAGCAGTACTTC
clone_size: -
j_call: TRBJ2-7
v_call: TRBV7-2
d_call: TRBD2

cdr3_aa: CASSHRGIGTEAFF
cdr3_nt: TGTGCCAGCAGCCACAGGGGAATTGGCACTGAAGCTTTCTTT
clone_size: -
j_call: TRBJ1-1
v_call: TRBV11-3
d_call: TRBD1

cdr3_aa: CASSNHGTRNTGELFF
cdr3_nt: TGTGCCAGTAGTAATCACGGGACTAGGAACACCGGGGAGCTGTTTTTT
clone_size: -
j_call: TRBJ2-2
v_call: TRBV19
d_call: TRBD2

cdr3_aa: CASGHIYGTGDEKLFF
cdr3_nt: TGTGCCAGCGGGCACATCTACGGGACAGGGGATGAAAAACTGTTTTTT
clone_size: -
j_call: TRBJ1-4
v_call: TRBV28
d_call: TRBD1

cdr3_aa: CASSSPGQGAQAEAFF
cdr3_nt: TGTGCCAGCAGCTCGCCGGGACAGGGGGCGCAAGCTGAAGCTTTCTTT
clone_size: -
j_call: TRBJ1-1
v_call: TRBV28
d_call: TRBD1

cdr3_aa: CSVRTDRAMYQETQYF
cdr3_nt: TGCAGCGTACGCACTGACAGGGCCATGTACCAAGAGACCCAGTACTTC
clone_size: -
j_call: TRBJ2-5
v_call: TRBV29-1
d_call: TRBD1

cdr3_aa: CASRPTSGGRYTQYF
cdr3_nt: TGTGCCAGCAGACCGACTAGCGGGGGGCGGTATACGCAGTATTTT
clone_size: -
j_call: TRBJ2-3
v_call: TRBV6-5
d_call: TRBD2

cdr3_aa: CAISVPRGQGANYGYTF
cdr3_nt: TGTGCCATCAGTGTCCCCCGGGGACAGGGGGCAAACTATGGCTACACCTTC
clone_size: few
j_call: TRBJ1-2
v_call: TRBV10-3
d_call: TRBD1

cdr3_aa: CASTGGPGSTDTQYF
cdr3_nt: TGTGCCAGCACGGGGGGACCGGGCAGCACAGATACGCAGTATTTT
clone_size: few
j_call: TRBJ2-3
v_call: TRBV6-1
d_call: TRBD2

cdr3_aa: CASSLQRQGNTGELFF
cdr3_nt: TGTGCCAGCTCATTACAGCGGCAGGGAAACACCGGGGAGCTGTTTTTT
clone_size: -
j_call: TRBJ2-2
v_call: TRBV18
d_call: -

cdr3_aa: CSVEDLPGSLRRTQYF
cdr3_nt: TGCAGCGTTGAAGATCTCCCGGGCAGCCTGAGGAGGACCCAGTACTTC
clone_size: once
j_call: TRBJ2-5
v_call: TRBV29-1
d_call: -

cdr3_aa: CASSILRGTQYF
cdr3_nt: TGTGCCAGCAGCATACTTAGGGGGACGCAGTATTTT
clone_size: -
j_call: TRBJ2-3
v_call: TRBV13
d_call: -

cdr3_aa: CASSLVGNTEAFF
cdr3_nt: TGTGCCAGCAGCTTAGTTGGGAACACTGAAGCTTTCTTT
clone_size: -
j_call: TRBJ1-1
v_call: TRBV11-2
d_call: -

cdr3_aa: CASSPISGRSREQYF
cdr3_nt: TGTGCCAGCTCACCAATAAGCGGGAGGTCTCGGGAGCAGTACTTC
clone_size: -
j_call: TRBJ2-7
v_call: TRBV18
d_call: TRBD2

cdr3_aa: CASSPNRGRQETQYF
cdr3_nt: TGTGCCAGCAGCCCTAACAGGGGGCGGCAAGAGACCCAGTACTTC
clone_size: few
j_call: TRBJ2-5
v_call: TRBV28
d_call: TRBD1

cdr3_aa: CASSGVRASGEQFF
cdr3_nt: TGCGCCAGCAGTGGTGTCAGGGCCAGCGGCGAGCAGTTCTTC
clone_size: few
j_call: TRBJ2-1
v_call: TRBV10-1
d_call: -

cdr3_aa: CASSFAGIIGQPQHF
cdr3_nt: TGTGCCAGCAGTTTTGCAGGGATTATTGGTCAGCCCCAGCATTTT
clone_size: -
j_call: TRBJ1-5
v_call: TRBV28
d_call: -

cdr3_aa: CASGNLPGQGAYEQYF
cdr3_nt: TGTGCCAGCGGAAATCTCCCGGGACAGGGGGCCTACGAGCAGTACTTC
clone_size: few
j_call: TRBJ2-7
v_call: TRBV28
d_call: TRBD1

cdr3_aa: CASSPERETQYF
cdr3_nt: TGTGCCAGCTCACCGGAGAGAGAGACCCAGTACTTC
clone_size: few
j_call: TRBJ2-5
v_call: TRBV18
d_call: -

cdr3_aa: CASSPGLALTDTQYF
cdr3_nt: TGTGCCAGCAGCCCGGGACTAGCGTTGACAGATACGCAGTATTTT
clone_size: few
j_call: TRBJ2-3
v_call: TRBV7-9
d_call: TRBD2

cdr3_aa: CASSQTGNTGELFF
cdr3_nt: TGTGCCAGCAGTCAGACAGGGAACACCGGGGAGCTGTTTTTT
clone_size: once
j_call: TRBJ2-2
v_call: TRBV27
d_call: -

cdr3_aa: CASSPRMPYEQYF
cdr3_nt: TGTGCCAGCAGTCCCCGGATGCCCTACGAGCAGTACTTC
clone_size: -
j_call: TRBJ2-7
v_call: TRBV6-6
d_call: -